Listed below are T cell receptor beta chains from one sample, sequenced in a study of shared clonotypes between healthy human individuals. Repertoires were generated with immunoSEQ multiplex PCR, while TCRdb's copy carries only in-frame clones and drops some. The table shows about 1.5 million clones, with approximately 96% occurring only once. The specimen was naive CD4+ T cells sorted from blood. Receptor source: a young man in good health. Both conserved end residues are part of each CDR3.

length,V,CDR3
15,TRBV10-3,CAISENFGTGGGYTF
15,TRBV4-3,CASSERPPPGEKLFF
16,TRBV5-1,CASSRGGRAGSEKLFF
17,TRBV18,CASSQGRGRSNTGELFF
15,TRBV2,CASSPRVTVADTQYF
16,TRBV5-1,CASSLEGRANTGELFF
13,TRBV10-1,CASSGGQGGEQYF
13,TRBV5-1,CASSLDVVVEAFF
10,TRBV2,CASRHGELFF
18,TRBV14,CASSQRIRGLEISYEQYF
15,TRBV6-1,CASSQLAGVGNEQFF
14,TRBV9,CASSVGGVSGELFF
16,TRBV18,CASSPVRTGVNEKLFF
16,TRBV5-1,CASRVIQGGQSYEQYF
15,TRBV7-2,CASSTRLFSYNEQFF
13,TRBV6-5,CASSRQAGNTIYF
13,TRBV19,CASSIPPTDTQYF
15,TRBV4-2,CASSRVRESYNEQFF
13,TRBV7-6,CASSVTMGNEQFF
15,TRBV5-5,CASSSDGIGGTEAFF
15,TRBV11-1,CASSLEKTGIYGYTF
15,TRBV28,CASKVGQMNTGELFF
17,TRBV30,CAWSVGQGTTFSYEQYF
13,TRBV28,CASSWTGSTPKHF
14,TRBV18,CASSPNLNFEIQYF
15,TRBV6-5,CASRPSPPGNYEQYF
16,TRBV5-1,CASSLDGSGTRYGYTF
13,TRBV7-7,CASSVDRGREQYF
14,TRBV2,CASSFGGGTDTQYF
17,TRBV7-9,CASSPGSLAGDYNEQFF
15,TRBV7-9,CASSLWAGEDTEAFF